These 27 T cell receptor beta chains were all obtained from the same sample, sequenced in a study of cytomegalovirus exposure and HLA in healthy donors. Method: immunoSEQ multiplex PCR; TCRdb's copy keeps in-frame clones and lacks some. The sample contains roughly 90,000 clones, less than 85% of which appear only once. The sample consisted of PBMCs. Every receptor here comes from a man younger than 30 in good health and CMV-seropositive.

CDR3 bases: TGTGCCAGCGCTGGACAGGGGGCAAATCAGCCCCAGCATTTT. It translates to CASAGQGANQPQHF. The chain links TRBV28 to TRBJ1-5, with TRBD1 matching 11 bases. V was pared by 8 bases and J by 4 bases, with 4 bases of the junction left unmatched. The CDR3 extends over 14 amino acids. CDR1 and CDR2 (germline): MDHEN, SYDVKM.

The rearrangement links TRBV28 to TRBJ2-3; 10 bases are a match to TRBD2. The CDR3 has 16 amino acids. The germline gives CDR1 MDHEN, CDR2 SYDVKM. Trimming took 5 bases from V and 4 from J; bases not matched to a gene: 9. The CDR3 nucleotides read TGTGCCAGCAGTGGCTTAGCGGGAGGTTCGGCAGATACGCAGTATTTT. Protein: CASSGLAGGSADTQYF.

The chain links TRBV9 to TRBJ1-1, with 7 bases matching TRBD1. The V gene's germline CDR1 is SGDLS and CDR2 YYNGEE. V lost 2 bases, J lost 0 bases, and 4 bases stayed unmatched. The CDR3 loop spans 15 amino acids. CDR3 protein: CASSVTGTMNTEAFF. In nucleotides, the CDR3 is TGTGCCAGCAGCGTGACAGGGACGATGAACACTGAAGCTTTCTTT. Based on the CDR3 plus reference TRBV9 and TRBJ1-1, the full variable domain is DSGVTQTPKHLITATGQRVTLRCSPRSGDLSVYWYQQSLDQGLQFLIQYYNGEERAKGNILERFSAQQFPDLHSELNLSSLELGDSALYFCASSVTGTMNTEAFFGQGTRLTVV.

This clone turned up a few times. The J gene is TRBJ1-2, the V gene TRBV29-1; 9 nucleotides align to TRBD1. After removal of 7 bases from V and 4 bases from J, the junction contained 10 bases not matched to a gene. Germline assignment: CDR1 SQVTM and CDR2 ANQGSEA. CDR3 length: 14 residues. This CDR3 is CSAGSGTGPYGYTF. In DNA, the CDR3 is TGCAGCGCGGGGTCCGGGACAGGGCCCTATGGCTACACCTTC.

V is TRBV9 and J is TRBJ2-7, with a weak D call TRBD2 (6 bases). This CDR3 region has 14 residues. From germline, CDR1 is SGDLS and CDR2 YYNGEE. V lost 4 bases and J 5 bases, leaving 16 bases between the germline ends. CDR3 loop: CASSPRGSGDEQYF. In DNA form, the CDR3 reads TGTGCCAGCAGCCCCCGTGGTAGCGGCGACGAGCAGTACTTC.

The chain has TRBV7-2 and TRBJ2-2; D uncertain. V was pared by 4 bases and J by 1 base, with 10 bases between. The CDR3 is 15 residues long. CDR1 is SGHTA, CDR2 FQGNSA, per germline. DNA of the CDR3: TGTGCCAGCAGCTCCCGTTCGCGGAACACCGGGGAGCTGTTTTTT. It is translated as CASSSRSRNTGELFF.

This chain joins TRBV6-1 and TRBJ1-5; no firm D call. V was pared by 1 base and J by 3 bases, with 10 bases between. The CDR3 length is 15 residues. Germline V gene lookup returns CDR1 MNHNS and CDR2 SASEGT. CDR3 coding DNA: TGTGCCAGCAGTGAAGGGAGGGCCCCCAATCAGCCCCAGCATTTT. Its translation is CASSEGRAPNQPQHF.

This rearrangement joins TRBV28 to TRBJ1-4; no firm D call. This CDR3 has 14 amino acids. Germline assignment: CDR1 MDHEN and CDR2 SYDVKM. The V end lost 3 bases, the J end lost 5 bases, and 10 bases lay between the germline ends. The CDR3 loop is CASSLSQLNEKLFF. The CDR3, as DNA: TGTGCCAGCAGTTTGTCACAGCTGAATGAAAAACTGTTTTTT.

About this clone: A read error may account for a junction end that differs from germline. This sequence joins TRBV19 and TRBJ2-4; TRBD2 matches at 12 bases. CDR1 and CDR2 (germline): LNHDA, SQIVND (reference sequence). This CDR3 spans 14 amino acids. As DNA, the CDR3 is TGTGCCAGTAGTATGGATGCTAGCGGGAGGGATACCGACTTC. Translated, it gives CASSMDASGRDTDF.

The V gene is TRBV18, the J gene TRBJ2-5; TRBD2 is a possible D gene (6 bases). The CDR3 covers 13 residues. V was cut by 3 bases and J by 5 bases, with 10 bases left in between. Germline V gene sequence: CDR1 KGHSH, CDR2 LQKENI. CDR3 bases: TGTGCCAGCTCACCCCCGGGGGAGGAGACCCAGTACTTC. It is translated as CASSPPGEETQYF. Looking up the rest from reference TRBV18 and TRBJ2-5 gives the full variable domain: NAGVMQNPRHLVRRRGQEARLRCSPMKGHSHVYWYRQLPEEGLKFMVYLQKENIIDESGMPKERFSAEFPKEGPSILRIQQVVRGDSAAYFCASSPPGEETQYFGPGTRLLVL.

The chain uses TRBV7-9 and TRBJ2-3, with unresolved D. Germline values: CDR1 SEHNR, CDR2 FQNEAQ (reference sequence). Trimming pared 6 bases from V and 1 base from J, leaving 8 bases between. This CDR3 has 13 amino acids. The CDR3 here is CASRFPGTDTQYF. DNA of the CDR3: TGTGCCAGCAGGTTTCCGGGCACAGATACGCAGTATTTT.

The chain is built from TRBV27 and TRBJ1-2; 7 nucleotides line up with TRBD1. The J segment lost 3 bases and the V segment lost 8 bases, leaving 9 bases of the junction unmatched. Per the germline V gene, CDR1 is MNHEY and CDR2 is SMNVEV (reference sequence). This CDR3 spans 14 amino acids. The CDR3 coding sequence is TGTGCCAGCTCTAGGGGGCGCTTTGACTATGGCTACACCTTC. Translating it yields CASSRGRFDYGYTF.

The rearrangement uses TRBV18 and TRBJ1-2; D is uncertain. Trimming removed 3 bases from V and 0 bases from J, with 14 bases in between. Germline values: CDR1 KGHSH, CDR2 LQKENI. This CDR3 contains 16 residues. CDR3 DNA sequence: TGTGCCAGCTCACCTACTGTGGGCGCCGCTAACTATGGCTACACCTTC. This sequence encodes CASSPTVGAANYGYTF. The variable domain in full, with the rest retrieved from reference TRBV18 and TRBJ1-2, is NAGVMQNPRHLVRRRGQEARLRCSPMKGHSHVYWYRQLPEEGLKFMVYLQKENIIDESGMPKERFSAEFPKEGPSILRIQQVVRGDSAAYFCASSPTVGAANYGYTFGSGTRLTVV.

This clone was detected once. The chain joins TRBV7-2 to TRBJ2-2; tentative D call: TRBD1 (6 bases). CDR1 and CDR2 (germline): SGHTA, FQGNSA. The CDR3 has 14 amino acids. The V end was cut by 5 bases, the J end by 2 bases, with 9 bases between. CDR3: CASSPQGNTGELFF. Here the CDR3 DNA reads TGTGCCAGCAGCCCACAGGGAAACACCGGGGAGCTGTTTTTT.

This chain joins TRBV5-6 and TRBJ2-3; D possibly corresponds to TRBD2 (5 bases). V was shortened by 4 bases and J by 2 bases, with 14 bases between the two germline ends. Germline CDR1 and CDR2: SGHDT and YYEEEE. The CDR3 has 15 amino acids. The CDR3 nucleotides are TGTGCCAGCAGCCAACTGGCGGGCCTCACAGATACGCAGTATTTT. It yields the protein CASSQLAGLTDTQYF.

The chain uses TRBV5-1 and TRBJ2-1, with a tentative D call TRBD2 (6 bases). The CDR3 loop spans 13 amino acids. V was pared by 7 bases and J by 6 bases, with 14 bases between. The germline CDR1 and CDR2 sequences are SGHRS and YFSETQ. This chain's CDR3 is CASLRLGSNEQFF. The CDR3 coding sequence is TGCGCCAGCCTACGACTAGGCTCCAATGAGCAGTTCTTC.

The CDR3 protein is CASSGLGGNIQYF. As DNA, the CDR3 is TGTGCCAGCTCCGGACTGGGTGGAAACATTCAGTACTTC. The chain is built from TRBV2 and TRBJ2-4; tentative D call: TRBD2 (5 bases). From germline, CDR1 is SNHLY and CDR2 FYNNEI. This CDR3 has 13 residues. V gave up 8 bases and J gave up 6 bases, with 14 bases separating them.

This chain joins TRBV5-8 and TRBJ2-3; 11 nucleotides align to TRBD2. V lost 0 bases and J lost 0; bases outside the gene matches: 0. The length of the CDR3 is 16 residues. Germline V CDR1 and CDR2: SGHTS, YDEGEE. The CDR3 sequence: CASSLGLAGSTDTQYF. The CDR3 nucleotides are TGTGCCAGCAGCTTGGGACTAGCGGGAAGCACAGATACGCAGTATTTT.

The genes are TRBV7-9 and TRBJ2-5; 7 bases line up with TRBD1. V shed 5 bases, J shed 1 base, and the junction held 4 bases outside the gene matches. The CDR3 contains 14 residues. In germline, CDR1 is SEHNR, CDR2 FQNEAQ (reference sequence). The CDR3 DNA is TGTGCCAGCAGCGCCCGACAGGGCCAAGAGACCCAGTACTTC. It codes for CASSARQGQETQYF. Full variable domain (missing parts from reference TRBV7-9 and TRBJ2-5): DTGVSQNPRHKITKRGQNVTFRCDPISEHNRLYWYRQTLGQGPEFLTYFQNEAQLEKSRLLSDRFSAERPKGSFSTLEIQRTEQGDSAMYLCASSARQGQETQYFGPGTRLLVL.

This clone was recorded once. V is TRBV7-8 and J is TRBJ2-2, with 7 bases that match TRBD1. From germline, CDR1 is SGHVS and CDR2 FQNEAQ. The CDR3 consists of 14 residues. V shed 1 base, J shed 6 bases, and the junction held 2 bases outside the gene matches. CDR3 coding DNA: TGTGCCAGCAGCTTAGGACAGGGCGCCGGGGAGCTGTTTTTT. Its translation is CASSLGQGAGELFF.

The gene calls are TRBV23-1 and TRBJ2-7, with D maybe TRBD1 (5 bases). TRBV23-1 is given ORF status, its function remaining uncertain. This CDR3 is 13 amino acids long. V was pared by 3 bases and J by 3 bases, with 9 bases between. CDR3 in DNA: TGCGCCAGCAGTCACTTCGACAGCTACGAGCAGTACGTC. Translated: CASSHFDSYEQYV.

V usage is TRBV19 and J usage is TRBJ2-3, with 14 bases fitting TRBD2. The ends lost 9 bases at V and 0 bases at J; junction bases unmatched: 20. Germline CDR1 LNHDA, CDR2 SQIVND (reference sequence). CDR3 length: 21 amino acids. The CDR3 bases are TGTGCCAGCGGGGTGGACGCAGGGACTAGCGGGAGCCGGACTAGCACAGATACGCAGTATTTT. The encoded protein is CASGVDAGTSGSRTSTDTQYF.

The CDR3 DNA reads as TGTGCCAGCAGCCCCGGGGGGTCCCTCCGCAATGAGCAGTTCTTC. It codes for CASSPGGSLRNEQFF. This rearrangement joins TRBV7-9 to TRBJ2-1; 7 bases agree with TRBD2. Germline values: CDR1 SEHNR, CDR2 FQNEAQ (reference sequence). V gave up 5 bases and J gave up 6 bases; unmatched junction bases: 10. The CDR3 has 15 residues.

The genes are TRBV5-6 and TRBJ2-1; the D gene is possibly TRBD2 (6 bases). Between the trimmed V and J ends, which lost 1 base and 8 bases, there was a span of 13 bases. CDR1 and CDR2 (germline): SGHDT, YYEEEE. The CDR3 consists of 14 residues. CDR3 coding DNA: TGTGCCAGCAGCTTGACGGGAGCCAATGATGAGCAGTTCTTC. Protein sequence: CASSLTGANDEQFF.

This clone came up once. The gene calls are TRBV11-2 and TRBJ1-4; D is unclear. The CDR3 totals 13 residues. Trimming shortened V by 7 bases and J by 8 bases, and 14 bases separated the two germline ends. Per germline, CDR1 SGHAT and CDR2 FQNNGV. DNA for the CDR3: TGTGCCAGCAACCTCGGGGTGGGGGAAAAACTGTTTTTT. This sequence encodes CASNLGVGEKLFF. Based on the CDR3 plus reference TRBV11-2 and TRBJ1-4, the full variable domain is EAGVAQSPRYKIIEKRQSVAFWCNPISGHATLYWYQQILGQGPKLLIQFQNNGVVDDSQLPKDRFSAERLKGVDSTLKIQPAKLEDSAVYLCASNLGVGEKLFFGSGTQLSVL.

This sequence joins TRBV7-6 and TRBJ2-7; weak D call: TRBD1 (6 bases). Trimming pared 0 bases from V and 4 bases from J, leaving 13 bases between. The CDR3 loop spans 15 amino acids. Germline V CDR1 and CDR2: SGHVS, FNYEAQ. This CDR3 reads CASSLAAGVFYEQYF. Written as DNA, the CDR3 is TGTGCCAGCAGCTTAGCCGCAGGGGTCTTTTACGAGCAGTACTTC.

The rearrangement links TRBV5-1 to TRBJ2-3; TRBD2 aligns across 11 bases. J gave up 4 bases and V 4 bases, and 8 bases lay outside the gene matches. CDR3 length: 16 residues. Germline lookup yields CDR1 SGHRS and CDR2 YFSETQ. The CDR3 sequence: CASSHIIAGGADTQYF. The CDR3 region has the DNA TGCGCCAGCAGCCACATTATAGCGGGAGGGGCAGATACGCAGTATTTT.